The 6 T cell receptor beta chains below all came from one sample that was sequenced in a study of blood T cell repertoires in COVID-19. The repertoire was sequenced with immunoSEQ multiplex PCR; TCRdb's copy has only in-frame clones and lacks some. The sample includes about 140,000 clones, about 84% of them seen just once. The sequenced sample was peripheral blood. The receptors were sampled from a human donor in a cohort sampled during active COVID-19.

The chain carries TRBV5-4 and TRBJ2-5; TRBD1 matches 7 bases. V was pared by 4 bases and J by 2 bases, with 8 bases of the junction left unmatched. The germline V gene encodes CDR1 SGHNT and CDR2 YYREEE (reference sequence). The CDR3 consists of 15 residues. Here the CDR3 reads CASSRTGTVQETQYF. The CDR3 region has the DNA TGTGCCAGCAGCAGGACCGGGACAGTTCAAGAGACCCAGTACTTC. Drawing the rest from reference TRBV5-4 and TRBJ2-5, the complete variable domain is ETGVTQSPTHLIKTRGQQVTLRCSSQSGHNTVSWYQQALGQGPQFIFQYYREEENGRGNFPPRFSGLQFPNYSSELNVNALELDDSALYLCASSRTGTVQETQYFGPGTRLLVL.

The V call is TRBV9, the J call TRBJ2-3; D is undetermined. Germline V gives CDR1 SGDLS, CDR2 YYNGEE. CDR3 length: 14 amino acids. Between the trimmed V and J ends, which lost 0 bases and 3 bases, there was a span of 8 bases. CDR3 protein: CASSVDGHTDTQYF. Written as DNA, the CDR3 is TGTGCCAGCAGCGTAGATGGCCATACAGATACGCAGTATTTT.

The V call is TRBV19, the J call TRBJ1-6, with D hard to call. The germline gives CDR1 LNHDA, CDR2 SQIVND (reference sequence). The CDR3 is 13 amino acids. V was cut by 6 bases and J by 7 bases, with 10 bases left in between. The CDR3, as DNA: TGTGCCAGTAGGGCGGGAGAGAATTCACCCCTCCACTTT. Amino acids: CASRAGENSPLHF.

The rearrangement links TRBV27 to TRBJ1-1, with 12 nucleotides matching TRBD1. The V gene's germline CDR1 is MNHEY and CDR2 SMNVEV (reference sequence). Losses at the gene ends were 5 bases for V and 6 bases for J; bases not matched to a gene: 25. This CDR3 region has 21 residues. DNA of the CDR3: TGTGCCAGCAGTGCGCTATCTCCGGGACAGGGGGCCCATAAGGGCTACGCTGAAGCTTTCTTT. Translated, it gives CASSALSPGQGAHKGYAEAFF.

The J gene is TRBJ2-3, the V gene TRBV2; perhaps TRBD1 as D (6 bases). Per the germline V gene, CDR1 is SNHLY and CDR2 is FYNNEI. The CDR3 is 14 amino acids. The V end lost 7 bases, the J end lost 0 bases, and 11 bases lay between the germline ends. For the CDR3, the DNA is TGTGCCAGCACGGACAGTTCTAGCACAGATACGCAGTATTTT. This encodes CASTDSSSTDTQYF.

The chain employs TRBV15 and TRBJ2-7, with 10 bases lining up with TRBD1. The CDR3 totals 16 residues. V was clipped by 2 bases and J by 3 bases; unmatched bases: 7. Germline CDR1 is LNHNV and CDR2 is YYDKDF (reference sequence). CDR3 nucleotides: TGTGCCACCAGCAGATCGGGACAGGGGAATGGCTACGAGCAGTACTTC. This codes for CATSRSGQGNGYEQYF. Supplemented by reference TRBV15 and TRBJ2-7, the full variable domain reads DAMVIQNPRYQVTQFGKPVTLSCSQTLNHNVMYWYQQKSSQAPKLLFHYYDKDFNNEADTPDNFQSRRPNTSFCFLDIRSPGLGDTAMYLCATSRSGQGNGYEQYFGPGTRLTVT.